This note documents a single T cell receptor beta chain sequence. Sequencing used cDNA as its template, made by extracting RNA and reverse transcribing it. This table comes from immunoSEQ multiplex PCR, and its TCRdb copy is limited to in-frame clones, with some not included. This table has a few hundred thousand clones, around 50% appearing once. The data derive from a study of CD8+ T cells in alopecia areata. CDR3 length equals 14 residues. The V gene end was trimmed by 7 bases and the J gene end by 3 bases; junction bases not matched to a gene: 4. Germline assignment: CDR1 LNHDA and CDR2 SQIVND (reference sequence).

J is TRBJ1-1 and V is TRBV19, with TRBD1 matching 11 bases. The specimen was CD8+ T cells sorted from blood. This clonotype was sampled from a human donor in good health. CDR3 sequence reads: CASTRGQGDTEAFF. For the CDR3, the DNA is TGTGCCAGTACCCGGGGACAGGGGGACACTGAAGCTTTCTTT.